The rows below give T cell receptor beta chains drawn from one sample of a study of beta chain features in type 1 diabetes. Generated by immunoSEQ multiplex PCR, the TCRdb table keeps only in-frame clones and is missing some. The data show 310,000 or so clones, with less than 9.5% seen just once and approximately 0.44% held by the top ten. Sample: central memory CD4+ T cells from blood. The source of these receptors is a woman younger than 35 in good health. Both conserved end residues are part of each CDR3. Each record gives: J gene, D gene, clone size, V gene, CDR3 protein, CDR3 DNA. D genes are given only for firm matches. Some rows mark clone size as missing; the rest say once, few, many or name a class of expanded clone.

TRBJ2-5 | . | . | TRBV2 | CASQDRSRAGTQYF | TGTGCCAGCCAAGACAGGTCTCGTGCCGGGACCCAGTACTTC
TRBJ1-2 | . | few | TRBV18 | CASSPNRDDGYTF | TGTGCCAGCTCACCTAATCGGGACGACGGCTACACCTTC
TRBJ1-5 | . | . | TRBV4-1 | CASSPGSVISNQPQHF | TGCGCCAGCTCGCCAGGGAGTGTGATAAGCAATCAGCCCCAGCATTTT
TRBJ2-7 | TRBD2 | many | TRBV10-3 | CAIARGGSTVNEQYF | TGTGCCATTGCCCGGGGCGGGAGTACAGTCAACGAGCAGTACTTC
TRBJ2-7 | TRBD1 | many | TRBV10-3 | CAISDNRGPSYEQYF | TGTGCCATCAGTGATAACAGGGGACCCTCCTACGAGCAGTACTTC
TRBJ2-1 | TRBD2 | few | TRBV19 | CASSREREGPEQFF | TGTGCCAGTAGTAGGGAGCGGGAAGGGCCTGAGCAGTTCTTC
TRBJ1-4 | TRBD1 | . | TRBV7-2 | CASSTLDRAEKLFF | TGTGCCAGCAGCACCTTGGACAGGGCTGAAAAACTGTTTTTT
TRBJ2-5 | TRBD2 | few | TRBV9 | CASSVGTWTSGQETQYF | TGTGCCAGCAGCGTAGGGACCTGGACTAGCGGCCAAGAGACCCAGTACTTC
TRBJ1-1 | . | many | TRBV2 | CASSFSRGNTEAFF | TGTGCCAGCAGCTTCTCCAGGGGGAACACTGAAGCTTTCTTT
TRBJ1-4 | . | many | TRBV5-1 | CASSLDHPTNEKLFF | TGCGCCAGCAGCTTGGACCACCCAACTAATGAAAAACTGTTTTTT
TRBJ2-1 | TRBD2 | . | TRBV10-3 | CAIRKRSVGLAGVNEQFF | TGTGCCATCAGGAAACGCAGCGTCGGACTAGCGGGAGTTAATGAGCAGTTCTTC
TRBJ2-1 | TRBD2 | . | TRBV27 | CASSRTRGTSGQGEQFF | TGTGCCAGCAGCCGGACCCGCGGGACTAGCGGACAGGGTGAGCAGTTCTTC
TRBJ2-7 | TRBD2 | . | TRBV28 | CASSLVPGTSGYEQYF | TGTGCCAGCAGTTTAGTTCCCGGGACTAGCGGGTACGAGCAGTACTTC
TRBJ2-1 | TRBD2 | few | TRBV10-3 | CAVGVLADNEQFF | TGTGCCGTAGGGGTTCTAGCGGACAATGAGCAGTTCTTC
TRBJ2-7 | . | . | TRBV7-9 | CASSTNSYEQYF | TGTGCCAGCAGCACAAACTCCTACGAGCAGTACTTC
TRBJ2-1 | . | few | TRBV6-5 | CASSYRAPRKQFF | TGTGCCAGCAGTTACAGGGCCCCGAGGAAGCAGTTCTTC
TRBJ2-7 | . | many | TRBV28 | CASSLGSYEQYF | TGTGCCAGCAGTTTAGGTAGCTACGAGCAGTACTTC
TRBJ1-4 | TRBD1 | . | TRBV15 | CATSRDLTGVGEKLFF | TGTGCCACCAGCAGAGACCTGACAGGGGTTGGTGAAAAACTGTTTTTT
TRBJ2-5 | TRBD1 | few | TRBV19 | CASSTRDRGARETQYF | TGTGCCAGTAGTACCCGGGACAGGGGAGCGCGGGAGACCCAGTACTTC
TRBJ2-5 | TRBD1 | . | TRBV28 | CASRGWGQGGETQYF | TGTGCCAGCAGGGGTTGGGGACAGGGTGGCGAGACCCAGTACTTC
TRBJ2-7 | . | . | TRBV28 | CASRQHGTDEQYF | TGTGCCAGCAGGCAACATGGAACAGACGAGCAGTACTTC
TRBJ1-1 | . | . | TRBV5-1 | CASKTEMNTEAFF | TGCGCCAGCAAGACCGAGATGAACACTGAAGCTTTCTTT
TRBJ1-5 | . | few | TRBV7-8 | CASSFFGTSNQPQHF | TGTGCCAGCAGCTTCTTTGGGACTAGCAATCAGCCCCAGCATTTT
TRBJ2-7 | TRBD2 | few | TRBV7-8 | CASSPLAGGPFEQYF | TGTGCCAGCAGCCCCTTAGCGGGAGGGCCCTTCGAGCAGTACTTC
TRBJ2-5 | . | few | TRBV5-1 | CASSLFVAVKETQYF | TGCGCCAGCAGCTTGTTTGTAGCGGTGAAGGAGACCCAGTACTTC
TRBJ2-5 | . | few | TRBV2 | CASGPGLGEETQYF | TGTGCCAGCGGCCCGGGACTCGGGGAGGAGACCCAGTACTTC
TRBJ1-5 | TRBD1 | . | TRBV7-2 | CASSSGQGHQPQHF | TGTGCCAGCAGCTCGGGACAGGGGCATCAGCCCCAGCATTTT
TRBJ1-1 | . | . | TRBV6-5 | CASSYRQMNTEAFF | TGTGCCAGCAGTTATAGGCAAATGAACACTGAAGCTTTCTTT
TRBJ2-7 | . | few | TRBV6-5 | CATNRDPSYEQYF | TGTGCCACAAACCGGGACCCCTCGTACGAGCAGTACTTC
TRBJ2-7 | TRBD2 | . | TRBV18 | CASSSREGDEQYF | TGTGCCAGCTCATCCAGGGAGGGCGACGAGCAGTACTTC
TRBJ1-4 | . | few | TRBV7-9 | CASSFLDSVNEKLFF | TGTGCCAGCAGCTTTCTCGACAGTGTTAATGAAAAACTGTTTTTT
TRBJ2-1 | . | . | TRBV15 | CATSREADYYNEQFF | TGTGCCACCAGCAGAGAAGCGGACTACTACAATGAGCAGTTCTTC
TRBJ1-2 | TRBD1 | . | TRBV7-3 | CASSLGQGNGYTF | TGTGCCAGCAGCTTAGGACAGGGTAATGGCTACACCTTC
TRBJ1-2 | . | . | TRBV5-6 | CASSLYPWGNYGYTF | TGTGCCAGCAGCTTGTACCCTTGGGGAAACTATGGCTACACCTTC
TRBJ1-1 | TRBD1 | . | TRBV2 | CASRGGQGNFEAFF | TGTGCCAGCAGAGGTGGACAGGGGAATTTTGAAGCTTTCTTT
TRBJ2-5 | TRBD2 | few | TRBV5-5 | CASSHRLAGGPGETQYF | TGCGCCAGCAGCCACCGACTAGCGGGAGGGCCGGGAGAGACCCAGTACTTC
TRBJ2-7 | TRBD1 | few | TRBV6-6 | CASRVDRDYEQYF | TGTGCCAGCAGGGTTGACAGGGACTACGAGCAGTACTTC
TRBJ1-1 | . | . | TRBV27 | CASRIPGKNTEAFF | TGTGCCAGCAGGATTCCCGGGAAGAACACTGAAGCTTTCTTT
TRBJ2-1 | . | few | TRBV10-3 | CAISESSSALNEQFF | TGTGCCATCAGTGAGTCGTCCTCGGCTCTCAATGAGCAGTTCTTC
TRBJ2-2 | . | . | TRBV28 | CASISRLDTGELFF | TGTGCCAGCATATCTAGATTGGACACCGGGGAGCTGTTTTTT
TRBJ1-5 | . | once | TRBV28 | CASSFDTGNQPQHF | TGTGCCAGCAGTTTTGATACGGGCAATCAGCCCCAGCATTTT
TRBJ2-3 | TRBD2 | . | TRBV4-1 | CASSQAFGGSTDTQYF | TGCGCCAGCAGCCAAGCCTTTGGCGGGAGTACAGATACGCAGTATTTT
TRBJ2-5 | TRBD1 | . | TRBV19 | CASTPGTAQETQYF | TGTGCCAGTACCCCCGGGACAGCCCAAGAGACCCAGTACTTC
TRBJ2-5 | TRBD1 | few | TRBV18 | CASSLTRGTGGMQTQYF | TGTGCCAGCTCACTAACCCGTGGGACAGGGGGAATGCAGACCCAGTACTTC
TRBJ2-1 | TRBD1 | . | TRBV6-6 | CASRKAGTGYNEQFF | TGTGCCAGCAGGAAGGCCGGGACAGGGTACAATGAGCAGTTCTTC
TRBJ1-4 | TRBD1 | . | TRBV6-4 | CASSVDRAGANEKLFF | TGTGCCAGCAGTGTGGACAGGGCAGGGGCTAATGAAAAACTGTTTTTT
TRBJ2-1 | . | few | TRBV11-3 | CASSLDQTSNEQFF | TGTGCCAGCAGCTTAGATCAAACTAGTAATGAGCAGTTCTTC
TRBJ1-1 | . | . | TRBV6-5 | CASSYRNTEAFF | TGTGCCAGCAGTTACAGAAACACTGAAGCTTTCTTT